These T cell receptor beta chains were read from a single sample in a study of lymphopenia after photon versus proton radiotherapy. Using immunoSEQ multiplex PCR, the repertoire was profiled, and TCRdb retains in-frame clones only, with some absent. The repertoire includes some 25,000 clones, 75% to 90% of them detected once, and roughly 3.8% sits in the top ten. The sample in question was peripheral blood, obtained from a patient treated with photon-based radiotherapy. Receptors were obtained from a woman aged 45 to 65 with pancreatic cancer. The CDR3 runs from the conserved cysteine through the conserved F or W. A D gene is named only where the DNA matches it firmly. Expanded clones get a size class; other rows say once, few or many, or leave the size out.

v_call,clone_size,j_call,d_call,cdr3_aa,cdr3_nt
TRBV9,once,TRBJ2-5,NA,CASSVEGRETQYF,TGTGCCAGCAGCGTAGAAGGGAGGGAGACCCAGTACTTC
TRBV5-6,NA,TRBJ1-1,NA,CASQMGYGTEAFF,TGTGCCTCCCAGATGGGTTACGGGACTGAAGCTTTCTTT
TRBV19,NA,TRBJ1-2,NA,CASSIVNANYGYTF,TGTGCCAGTAGTATCGTCAACGCGAACTATGGCTACACCTTC
TRBV7-9,NA,TRBJ1-3,NA,CASSLQSVSGNTIYF,TGTGCCAGCAGCTTACAGTCAGTCTCTGGAAACACCATATATTTT
TRBV9,NA,TRBJ1-3,NA,CASSVDGRPSGNTIYF,TGTGCCAGCAGCGTAGATGGCAGGCCCTCTGGAAACACCATATATTTT
TRBV19,NA,TRBJ2-7,NA,CASRNGVEQYF,TGTGCCAGTCGTAACGGGGTTGAGCAGTACTTC
TRBV27,NA,TRBJ2-7,TRBD2,CASSPPAGAIDEQYF,TGTGCCAGCAGTCCGCCAGCGGGAGCTATAGACGAGCAGTACTTC
TRBV28,once,TRBJ1-2,NA,CASSPGPTNYGYTF,TGTGCCAGCAGCCCAGGGCCCACTAACTATGGCTACACCTTC
TRBV15,once,TRBJ2-7,NA,CATSGRDTTPGEQYF,TGTGCCACCAGCGGCCGGGACACAACTCCCGGCGAGCAGTACTTC
TRBV12-1,NA,TRBJ1-5,NA,CASSPGGRTGRSNQPQHF,TGTGCCAGCAGCCCCGGCGGCCGGACAGGGCGGAGCAATCAGCCCCAGCATTTT
TRBV18,NA,TRBJ2-1,NA,CASSPYNEQFF,TGTGCCAGCTCACCCTACAATGAGCAGTTCTTC
TRBV29-1,NA,TRBJ2-7,NA,CSVEGGEGSSYEQYF,TGCAGCGTTGAAGGGGGCGAGGGCAGCTCCTACGAGCAGTACTTC
TRBV19,NA,TRBJ2-7,TRBD2,CASSIPGTSNEQYF,TGTGCCAGTAGTATACCCGGGACTAGCAACGAGCAGTACTTC
TRBV27,NA,TRBJ1-1,TRBD1,CASWTGGKNTEAFF,TGTGCCAGCTGGACAGGGGGGAAGAACACTGAAGCTTTCTTT
TRBV6-1,NA,TRBJ1-5,TRBD1,CASRDSSNQPQHF,TGTGCCAGCCGGGACAGTAGCAATCAGCCCCAGCATTTT
TRBV28,NA,TRBJ1-1,TRBD1,CASSHQGAKDTEAFF,TGTGCCAGCAGTCACCAGGGGGCCAAGGACACTGAAGCTTTCTTT
TRBV7-9,NA,TRBJ2-3,NA,CASSPTDTQYF,TGTGCCAGCAGCCCCACAGATACGCAGTATTTT
TRBV4-1,NA,TRBJ2-2,TRBD1,CASSLEQGTGELFF,TGCGCCAGCAGCCTAGAACAGGGGACCGGGGAGCTGTTTTTT
TRBV18,NA,TRBJ2-1,TRBD2,CASSPRTAGGQGDNEQFF,TGTGCCAGCTCACCACGAACGGCGGGAGGCCAAGGGGACAATGAGCAGTTCTTC
TRBV10-3,once,TRBJ1-4,NA,CAISDGTGNEKLFF,TGTGCCATCAGTGACGGGACGGGAAATGAAAAACTGTTTTTT
TRBV15,once,TRBJ2-4,NA,CATSRVDLKAKNIQYF,TGTGCCACCAGCAGAGTGGACCTTAAAGCCAAAAACATTCAGTACTTC
TRBV19,NA,TRBJ2-1,TRBD2,CASKREGYNEQFF,TGTGCCAGTAAGCGGGAGGGGTACAATGAGCAGTTCTTC
TRBV27,once,TRBJ2-3,NA,CASSPPRGPTTGHTQYF,TGTGCCAGCAGTCCCCCCCGGGGGCCTACAACGGGCCATACGCAGTATTTT
TRBV2,NA,TRBJ1-5,NA,CASTYTSNQPQHF,TGTGCCAGCACCTACACTAGCAATCAGCCCCAGCATTTT
TRBV2,NA,TRBJ1-2,NA,CASRVGSVTF,TGTGCCAGCAGGGTAGGGTCTGTCACCTTC
TRBV13,NA,TRBJ2-6,NA,CASSPEGSGANVLTF,TGTGCCAGCAGCCCGGAAGGGTCCGGGGCCAACGTCCTGACTTTC
TRBV19,NA,TRBJ2-1,NA,CASSLARSSYNEQFF,TGTGCCAGTAGCCTAGCGAGGAGCTCCTACAATGAGCAGTTCTTC
TRBV30,NA,TRBJ1-5,NA,CAWSPRVLSNQPQHF,TGTGCCTGGAGTCCTCGGGTCCTTAGCAATCAGCCCCAGCATTTT
TRBV7-2,NA,TRBJ2-3,TRBD2,CASSWSSGRDTDTQYF,TGTGCCAGCAGCTGGTCTAGCGGGAGGGATACAGATACGCAGTATTTT
TRBV6-5,NA,TRBJ1-1,NA,CASGGNTEAFF,TGTGCCAGCGGGGGGAACACTGAAGCTTTTTTT
TRBV7-2,few,TRBJ2-1,TRBD1,CASSATTGVRFF,TGTGCCAGCAGCGCGACGACAGGGGTTCGGTTCTTC
TRBV7-6,NA,TRBJ2-2,TRBD2,CASSLAQGGGTGELFF,TGTGCCAGCAGCTTAGCGCAGGGCGGGGGAACCGGGGAGCTGTTTTTT
TRBV6-5,NA,TRBJ1-3,NA,CASGPRSSGNTIYF,TGTGCCAGCGGCCCACGGAGCTCTGGAAACACCATATATTTT
TRBV2,NA,TRBJ2-2,TRBD1,CASRQGQGAGTGELFF,TGTGCCAGCAGACAAGGACAGGGGGCGGGCACCGGGGAGCTGTTTTTT
TRBV2,NA,TRBJ1-2,NA,CASSETLANYGYTF,TGTGCCAGCAGTGAAACCTTAGCTAACTATGGCTACACCTTC
TRBV14,NA,TRBJ2-2,TRBD2,CASSPASSGRTMNTGELFF,TGTGCCAGCAGCCCAGCGTCTAGCGGGAGGACTATGAACACCGGGGAGCTGTTTTTT